One sample yielded the 5 T cell receptor beta chains listed below, sequenced in a study of early T cells in non-severe SARS-CoV-2 infection (TCRdb year 2021). To prepare the library, 5' RACE was applied. Instrument used: NextSeq 500. The public reads were reanalyzed by TCRdb: fastp trimming at Q25, MiXCR alignment, in-frame beta chains only. Entries are consolidated by CDR3 protein sequence, retaining the most common genes and DNA. Across this sample there are about 45,000 distinct CDR3 sequences, with 11% seen only once. The ten largest clones capture 20% to 25% of the sample. Source material: whole blood. Every receptor here comes from an adult who was a healthcare worker with PCR-confirmed SARS-CoV-2 infection or an uninfected control (not recorded which).

This clonotype was recorded many times. This chain links TRBV4-1 with TRBJ1-3; D unclear. CDR1 and CDR2 from the germline V gene are MGHRA and YSYEKL. The CDR3 totals 13 residues. V was shortened by 0 bases and J by 8 bases, with 8 bases between the two germline ends. CDR3 protein: CASSQDMRHTIYF. As DNA, the CDR3 is TGCGCCAGCAGCCAAGATATGAGACACACCATATATTTT.

This sequence joins TRBV4-2 and TRBJ1-1; no reliable D call. Germline V gene sequence: CDR1 LGHNA, CDR2 YNFKEQ. CDR3 length: 15 residues. V gave up 4 bases and J gave up 1 base, with 13 bases separating them. CDR3 DNA sequence: TGTGCCAGCAGCCGCCCCGGGGATTCGAACACTGAAGCTTTCTTT. It encodes CASSRPGDSNTEAFF.

This clonotype was seen repeatedly, ten times or more. V is TRBV20-1 and J is TRBJ2-7; possibly TRBD2 for D (5 bases). The CDR3 loop spans 15 amino acids. The germline V and J ends were trimmed by 0 bases and 3 bases, with 15 bases remaining between them. The germline gives CDR1 DFQATT, CDR2 SNEGSKA (reference sequence). The CDR3 sequence: CSAREHPSTIYEQYF. In DNA form, the CDR3 reads TGCAGTGCTAGAGAGCACCCTAGCACCATCTACGAGCAGTACTTC.

This clonotype has ten or more counts. The chain is built from TRBV2 and TRBJ1-2; 8 nucleotides agree with TRBD1. The CDR3 is 15 residues long. Per the germline V gene, CDR1 is SNHLY and CDR2 is FYNNEI. The V gene end was trimmed by 8 bases and the J gene end by 2 bases; junction bases not matched to a gene: 10. The CDR3, as DNA: TGTGCCAGCCGAGTGGTCCCAGGGGGCAACTATGGCTACACCTTC. Protein sequence: CASRVVPGGNYGYTF. Filled out from reference TRBV2 and TRBJ1-2, the complete variable domain reads EPEVTQTPSHQVTQMGQEVILRCVPISNHLYFYWYRQILGQKVEFLVSFYNNEISEKSEIFDDQFSVERPDGSNFTLKIRSTKLEDSAMYFCASRVVPGGNYGYTFGSGTRLTVV.

The table lists this clonotype with many counts. This chain uses TRBV9 with TRBJ2-1, with 9 bases aligning to TRBD2. CDR1 is SGDLS, CDR2 YYNGEE, per germline. With V trimmed by 4 bases and J by 0 bases, 14 bases remained unmatched. The CDR3 totals 19 residues. The CDR3 DNA reads TGTGCCAGCAGCCCAAAAGACGGGACTAGCCGAAGCTCCTACAATGAGCAGTTCTTC. Residues: CASSPKDGTSRSSYNEQFF.